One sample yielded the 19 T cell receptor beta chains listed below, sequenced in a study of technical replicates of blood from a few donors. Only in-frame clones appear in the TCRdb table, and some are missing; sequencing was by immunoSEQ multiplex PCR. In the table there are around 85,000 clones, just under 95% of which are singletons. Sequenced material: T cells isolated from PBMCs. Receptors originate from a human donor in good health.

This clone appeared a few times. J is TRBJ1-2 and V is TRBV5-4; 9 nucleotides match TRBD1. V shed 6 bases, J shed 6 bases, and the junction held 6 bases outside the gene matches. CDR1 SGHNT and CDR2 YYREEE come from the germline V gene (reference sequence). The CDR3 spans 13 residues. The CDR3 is CASIVQGAHGYTF. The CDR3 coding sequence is TGTGCCAGCATTGTACAGGGGGCGCATGGCTACACCTTC.

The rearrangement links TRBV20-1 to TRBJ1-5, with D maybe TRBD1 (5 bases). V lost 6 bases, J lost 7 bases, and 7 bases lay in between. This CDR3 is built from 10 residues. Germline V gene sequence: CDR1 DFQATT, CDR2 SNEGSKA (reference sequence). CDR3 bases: TGCAGTGCCCAGGGCCAGCCCCAGCATTTT. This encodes CSAQGQPQHF.

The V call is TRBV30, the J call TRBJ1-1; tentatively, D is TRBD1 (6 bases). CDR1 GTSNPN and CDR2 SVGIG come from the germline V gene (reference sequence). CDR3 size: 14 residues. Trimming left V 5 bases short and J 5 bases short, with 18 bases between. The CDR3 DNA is TGTGCCTGGGACGGGACAACTCTTGGGACTGAAGCTTTCTTT. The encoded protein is CAWDGTTLGTEAFF.

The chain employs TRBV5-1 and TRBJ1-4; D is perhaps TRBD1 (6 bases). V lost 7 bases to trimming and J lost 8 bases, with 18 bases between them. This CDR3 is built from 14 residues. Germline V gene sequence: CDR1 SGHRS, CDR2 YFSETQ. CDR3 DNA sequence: TGCGCCAGCTCGGGGGGGCGCCCCCGAGAAAAACTGTTTTTT. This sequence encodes CASSGGRPREKLFF.

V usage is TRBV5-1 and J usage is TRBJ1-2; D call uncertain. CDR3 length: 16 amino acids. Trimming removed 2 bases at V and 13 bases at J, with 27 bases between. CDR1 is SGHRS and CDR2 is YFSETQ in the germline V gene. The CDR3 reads CASSFGSLSITNYGTF. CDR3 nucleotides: TGCGCCAGCAGCTTCGGCAGCCTAAGTATTACTAACTATGGCACCTTC.

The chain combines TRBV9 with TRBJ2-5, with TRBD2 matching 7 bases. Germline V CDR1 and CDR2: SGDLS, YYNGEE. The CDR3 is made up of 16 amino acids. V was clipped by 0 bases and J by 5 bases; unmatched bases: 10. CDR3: CASSVGLAGEYETQYF. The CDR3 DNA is TGTGCCAGCAGCGTAGGTCTTGCGGGAGAATATGAGACCCAGTACTTC.

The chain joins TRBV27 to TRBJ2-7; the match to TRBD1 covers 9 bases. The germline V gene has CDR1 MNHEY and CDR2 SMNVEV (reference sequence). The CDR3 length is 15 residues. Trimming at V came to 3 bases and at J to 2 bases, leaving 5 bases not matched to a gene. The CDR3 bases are TGTGCCAGCAGTTTTCGACAGGGGGGAACCTACGAGCAGTACTTC. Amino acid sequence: CASSFRQGGTYEQYF.

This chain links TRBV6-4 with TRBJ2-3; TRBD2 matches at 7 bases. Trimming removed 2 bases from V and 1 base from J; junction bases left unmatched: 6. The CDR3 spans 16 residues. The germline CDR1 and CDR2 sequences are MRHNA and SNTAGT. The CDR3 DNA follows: TGTGCCAGCAGTGACGGACTAGTATTGGGCACAGATACGCAGTATTTT. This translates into CASSDGLVLGTDTQYF.

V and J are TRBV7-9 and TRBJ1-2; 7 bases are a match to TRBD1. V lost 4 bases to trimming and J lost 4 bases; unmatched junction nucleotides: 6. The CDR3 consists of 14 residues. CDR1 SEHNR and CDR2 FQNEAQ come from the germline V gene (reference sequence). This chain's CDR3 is CASSSGQTVYGYTF. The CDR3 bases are TGTGCCAGCAGCTCGGGACAGACAGTCTATGGCTACACCTTC.

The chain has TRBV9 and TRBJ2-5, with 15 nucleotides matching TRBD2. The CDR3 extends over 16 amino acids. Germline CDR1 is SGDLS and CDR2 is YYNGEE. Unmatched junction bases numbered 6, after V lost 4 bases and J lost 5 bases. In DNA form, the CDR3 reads TGTGCCAGCAGCTCCAGTGGACTAGCGGGAGGGGAGACCCAGTACTTC. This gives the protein CASSSSGLAGGETQYF.

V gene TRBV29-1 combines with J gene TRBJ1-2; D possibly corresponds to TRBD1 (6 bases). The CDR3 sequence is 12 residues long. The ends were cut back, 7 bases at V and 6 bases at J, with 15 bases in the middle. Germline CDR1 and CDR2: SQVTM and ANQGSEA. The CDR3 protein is CSALTGSDGYTF. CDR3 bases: TGCAGCGCCCTAACAGGGAGCGATGGCTACACCTTC.

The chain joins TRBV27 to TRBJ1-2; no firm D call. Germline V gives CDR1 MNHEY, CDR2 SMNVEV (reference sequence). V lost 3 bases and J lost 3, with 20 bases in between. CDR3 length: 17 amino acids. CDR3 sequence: CASSLRAGREMDYGYTF. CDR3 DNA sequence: TGTGCCAGCAGTTTGAGGGCCGGCCGGGAAATGGACTATGGCTACACCTTC.

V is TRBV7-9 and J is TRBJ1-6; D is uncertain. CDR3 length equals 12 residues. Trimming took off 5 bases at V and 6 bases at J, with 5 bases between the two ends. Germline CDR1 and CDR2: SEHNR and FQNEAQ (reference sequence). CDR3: CASSQANSPLHF. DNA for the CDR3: TGTGCCAGCAGCCAAGCTAATTCACCCCTCCACTTT.

The CDR3 sequence is CASSFLDGSAGYGYTF. CDR3 coding DNA: TGTGCCAGCAGTTTCTTAGACGGGTCAGCGGGGTATGGCTACACCTTC. The V and J genes are TRBV27 and TRBJ1-2; D ambiguous. V lost 3 bases to trimming and J lost 5 bases, with 19 bases between them. This CDR3 spans 16 amino acids. Germline CDR1 MNHEY, CDR2 SMNVEV (reference sequence).

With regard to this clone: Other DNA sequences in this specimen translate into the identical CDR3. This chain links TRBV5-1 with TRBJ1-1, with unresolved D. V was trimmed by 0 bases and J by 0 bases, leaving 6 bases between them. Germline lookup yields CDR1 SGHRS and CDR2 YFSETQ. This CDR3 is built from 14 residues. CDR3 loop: CASSLATVNTEAFF. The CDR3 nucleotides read TGCGCCAGCAGCTTGGCCACGGTGAACACTGAAGCTTTCTTT.

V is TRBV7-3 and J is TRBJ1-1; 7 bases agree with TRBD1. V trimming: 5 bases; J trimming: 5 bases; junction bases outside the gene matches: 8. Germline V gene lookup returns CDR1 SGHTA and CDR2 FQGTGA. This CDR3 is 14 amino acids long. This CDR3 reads CASSETGQLTEAFF. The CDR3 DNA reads TGTGCCAGCAGCGAAACGGGACAGCTGACTGAAGCTTTCTTT.

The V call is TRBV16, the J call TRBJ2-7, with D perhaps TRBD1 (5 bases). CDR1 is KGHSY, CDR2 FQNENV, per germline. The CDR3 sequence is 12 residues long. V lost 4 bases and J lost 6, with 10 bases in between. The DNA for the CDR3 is TGTGCCAGCAGCCCCCAGGGTTTCGAGCAGTACTTC. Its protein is CASSPQGFEQYF.

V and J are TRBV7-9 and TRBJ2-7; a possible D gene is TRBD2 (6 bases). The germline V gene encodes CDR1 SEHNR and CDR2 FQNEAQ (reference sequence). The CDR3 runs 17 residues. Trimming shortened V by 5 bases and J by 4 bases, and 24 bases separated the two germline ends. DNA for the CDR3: TGTGCCAGCAGCCCAGCGACTAGGAGGGCCGGAGGGTACGAGCAGTACTTC. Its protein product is CASSPATRRAGGYEQYF.

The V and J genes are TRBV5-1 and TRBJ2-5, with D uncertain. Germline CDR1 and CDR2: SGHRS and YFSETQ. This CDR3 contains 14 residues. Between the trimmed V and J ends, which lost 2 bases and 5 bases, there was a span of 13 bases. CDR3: CASSFISSEETQYF. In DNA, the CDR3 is TGCGCCAGCAGCTTTATTTCATCTGAGGAGACCCAGTACTTC.